This TCR beta chain was observed in a study of T cells in Graves' hyperthyroidism and ophthalmopathy (dated by TCRdb to between 2018 and 2020). Turning to the overall study: Peripheral blood was sampled at the time of initial diagnosis, prior to any treatment. Thyroid tissue and blood T-cell repertoires from roughly 6 Graves' hyperthyroidism patients were also compared in the study. A discovery cohort of about a hundred patients, approximately 44 with Graves' ophthalmopathy and about 58 with stable Graves' hyperthyroidism, was used to find distinguishing TCR V-J signatures. Following sampling, methimazole starting at 30 mg daily was given to hyperthyroidism patients, and high-dose intravenous methylprednisolone was given to ophthalmopathy patients. The paper reports TCR Vbeta CDR3 sequencing of some 140 peripheral blood samples: around 45 ophthalmopathy, some 80 hyperthyroidism and around 17 progressor patients. Whether ophthalmopathy could be predicted prospectively was tested in an independent validation cohort made up of fewer than 20 hyperthyroidism patients plus 17 patients who later progressed to ophthalmopathy. For training and testing, the 95 to 100 patients in the discovery cohort were randomly divided in a 7:3 ratio. The research as a whole found: During validation, the model predicted progression to ophthalmopathy a median of approximately 6 months ahead of onset, with around 70% sensitivity and 72% to 85% specificity. A model built on a 13 V-J signature distinguished ophthalmopathy from stable hyperthyroidism, reaching 85% to 90% sensitivity and under 84% specificity in cross-validation and 80%/75% in testing. Most expanded thyroid clonotypes (frequency above 0.001) were also detected in blood, suggesting blood repertoires may reflect thyroid immune responses. No statistical method was used to set the sample size in advance, and investigators knew the group allocation.

Amplification of TCR beta CDR3 regions was carried out from RNA transcripts. The first round of RT-PCR for the TCR CDR3 was performed with the HTBI primer set and the Qiagen OneStep RT-PCR kit. Libraries were constructed in a second round of multiplex PCR, after which size selection and purification were carried out. Libraries were sequenced paired-end with 100 bp reads on an Illumina HiSeq2000. Processing in the source paper ran as follows. Raw data were processed with SOAPnuke, discarding reads with adapters, uncalled bases, mean Phred below 15, or no exact constant-primer or identifier match. COPE v1.2.5 was used to merge the high-quality paired reads, and each unique nucleotide sequence was defined as a clonotype. Clonotypes were aligned to IMGT TRBV, TRBD and TRBJ reference segments using MiTCR v1.1. The analysis was restricted to V-J combinations with a frequency above 0.0001, which together covered roughly 99% of the repertoires. A TCS score was defined as the ratio between F50 (clonal expansion) and ExV (chaos), using BLOSUM62-based TCRdist between CDR3 peptides within each V-J. Welch's t-statistics and random forest reduced fewer than 550 V-J features to 13, which were used in a naive Bayes classifier (R e1071). The public sequencing data were trimmed at Q25 with fastp and processed into clonotypes with MiXCR by TCRdb, which kept only in-frame beta chains. CDR3 protein duplicates are merged, each entry listing the most common genes and DNA. TCRdb, not the authors, supplied the V and J calls. The sample includes fewer than 350,000 distinct CDR3 sequences, with around 18% observed a single time. About 16% of the sample is taken by the ten largest.

Ophthalmopathy patients had moderately to severely active disease, Clinical Activity Score of at least 3, NOSPECS grade of at least 4, and duration under 3 months. The study excluded patients with uncontrolled infections, other autoimmune diseases, pregnancy or lactation. Diagnoses were based on clinical symptoms, serum thyroxine and TRAb, thyroid ultrasound and orbital computed tomography. PBMCs were isolated from 10 ml of fresh peripheral blood by Ficoll-Paque density gradient centrifugation. Total RNA was extracted with Trizol reagent, and quality was checked on an Agilent 2100 Bioanalyzer. Between the V and J ends, shortened by 6 bases and 1 base respectively, the junction contains 13 bases. The CDR3 holds 15 amino acids from the cysteine to the phenylalanine. Only CDR3 DNA is held: 45 bases, read in frame from base 1. The CDR1 and CDR2 encoded by the germline V gene are LGHNT and FRNRAP. This clonotype was picked up many times. The antigen it recognizes is unknown. Base qualities are missing; no much larger clone stands one base away.

Rearrangement joined TRBV12-5 to TRBJ2-1, with a tentative D call of TRBD1 or TRBD2, each matching 5 bases. The sequencing sample was made of blood. The sequence came from a woman in her thirties or forties with Graves' ophthalmopathy. The CDR3 amino acid sequence is: CASGLGESSYNEQFF. The nucleotides are TGTGCTAGTGGCCTGGGGGAGTCGTCCTACAATGAGCAGTTCTTC.